This T cell receptor (beta chain) was retrieved from a study of human T cells and chemical hapten exposure. TCRdb passed the RACE reads through MiXCR, listing each CDR3 protein once. The data show roughly 180,000 distinct CDR3 sequences, about 20% seen once. This clonotype showed up just a few times. CDR3 length: 14 residues. Germline CDR1 and CDR2: SQVTM and ANQGSEA. V lost 2 bases to trimming and J lost 0 bases; unmatched junction nucleotides: 4. Time point in this sample: patch test 1, 2 weeks after DPC sensitization. Treatment noted: therapeutic diphenylcyclopropenone sensitization with weekly scalp DPC.

The receptor comes from a woman aged 45 to 65 with alopecia areata. Some clones in this sample may be carry-over from other donors' samples. The sample consisted of whole blood, taken in connection with sensitization to the hapten diphenylcyclopropenone (DPC). This chain connects TRBV29-1 to TRBJ2-7, with 7 bases identical to TRBD1. The CDR3 region has the DNA TGCAGCGTTGAACGTGAGGGGGCCTCCTACGAGCAGTACTTC. Protein: CSVEREGASYEQYF.